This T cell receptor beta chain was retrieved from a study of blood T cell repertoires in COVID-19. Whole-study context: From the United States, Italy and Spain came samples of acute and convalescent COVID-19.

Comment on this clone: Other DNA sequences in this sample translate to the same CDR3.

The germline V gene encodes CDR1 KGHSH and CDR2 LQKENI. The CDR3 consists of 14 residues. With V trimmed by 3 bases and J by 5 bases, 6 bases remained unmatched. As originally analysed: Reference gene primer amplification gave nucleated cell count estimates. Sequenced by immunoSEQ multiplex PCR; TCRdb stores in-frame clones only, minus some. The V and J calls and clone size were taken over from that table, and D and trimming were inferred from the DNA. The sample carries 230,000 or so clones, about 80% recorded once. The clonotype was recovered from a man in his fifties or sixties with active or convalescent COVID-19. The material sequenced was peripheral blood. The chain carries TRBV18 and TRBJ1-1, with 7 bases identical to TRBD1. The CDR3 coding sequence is TGTGCCAGCTCACCCTGGACAGGTGGGACTGAAGCTTTCTTT. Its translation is CASSPWTGGTEAFF.